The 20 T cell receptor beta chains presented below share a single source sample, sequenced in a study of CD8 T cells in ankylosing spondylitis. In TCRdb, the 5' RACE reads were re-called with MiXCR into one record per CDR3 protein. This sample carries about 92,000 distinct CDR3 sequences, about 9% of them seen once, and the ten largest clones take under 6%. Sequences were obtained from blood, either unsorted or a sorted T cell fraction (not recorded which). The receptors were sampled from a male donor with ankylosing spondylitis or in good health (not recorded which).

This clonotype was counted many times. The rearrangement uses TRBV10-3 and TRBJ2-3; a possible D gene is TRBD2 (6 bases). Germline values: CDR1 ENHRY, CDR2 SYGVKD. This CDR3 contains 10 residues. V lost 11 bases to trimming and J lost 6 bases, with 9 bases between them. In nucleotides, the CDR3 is TGTGCCGTGCTAGCGGATACGCAGTATTTT. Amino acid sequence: CAVLADTQYF.

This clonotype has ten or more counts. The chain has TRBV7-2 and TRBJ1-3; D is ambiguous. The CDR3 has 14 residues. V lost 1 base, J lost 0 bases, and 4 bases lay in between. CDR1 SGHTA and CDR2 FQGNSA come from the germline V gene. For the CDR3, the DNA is TGTGCCAGCAGCTTAGGGGGCTCTGGAAACACCATATATTTT. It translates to CASSLGGSGNTIYF.

In nucleotides, the CDR3 is TGTGCCACCACCGTATTCCGAGGGGACAGTTCTACAGATACGCAGTATTTT. This translates into CATTVFRGDSSTDTQYF. This chain connects TRBV2 to TRBJ2-3; 7 bases match TRBD1. CDR3 length: 17 amino acids. With V trimmed by 10 bases and J by 3 bases, 19 bases remained unmatched. The V gene's germline CDR1 is SNHLY and CDR2 FYNNEI.

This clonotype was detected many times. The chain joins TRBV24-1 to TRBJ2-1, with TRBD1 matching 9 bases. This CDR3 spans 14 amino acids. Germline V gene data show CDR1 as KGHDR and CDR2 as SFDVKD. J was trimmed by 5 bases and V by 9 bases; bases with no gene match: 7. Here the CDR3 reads CATEGTGTNNEQFF. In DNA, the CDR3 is TGTGCCACCGAGGGGACAGGGACAAACAATGAGCAGTTCTTC.

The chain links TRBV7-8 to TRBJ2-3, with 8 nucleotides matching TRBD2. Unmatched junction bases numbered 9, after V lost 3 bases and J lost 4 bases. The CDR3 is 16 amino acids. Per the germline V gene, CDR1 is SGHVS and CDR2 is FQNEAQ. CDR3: CASSFYGGAAPDTQYF. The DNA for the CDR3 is TGTGCCAGCAGCTTTTACGGGGGGGCCGCCCCAGATACGCAGTATTTT.

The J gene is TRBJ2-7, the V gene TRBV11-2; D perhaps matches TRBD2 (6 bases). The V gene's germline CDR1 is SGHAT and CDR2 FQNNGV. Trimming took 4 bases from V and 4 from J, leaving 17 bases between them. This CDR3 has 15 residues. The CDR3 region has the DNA TGTGCCAGCAGCTCGTCGACCCTGCGGGGTTACGAGCAGTACTTC. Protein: CASSSSTLRGYEQYF.

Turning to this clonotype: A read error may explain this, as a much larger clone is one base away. The CDR3 loop is CAISPTGSIETQYF. CDR3 nucleotides: TGTGCCATCAGTCCAACGGGGTCCATAGAGACCCAGTACTTC. V and J are TRBV10-3 and TRBJ2-5; TRBD2 is a possible D gene (5 bases). Germline V gives CDR1 ENHRY, CDR2 SYGVKD. The CDR3 extends over 14 amino acids. Trimming pared 5 bases from V and 4 bases from J, leaving 14 bases between.

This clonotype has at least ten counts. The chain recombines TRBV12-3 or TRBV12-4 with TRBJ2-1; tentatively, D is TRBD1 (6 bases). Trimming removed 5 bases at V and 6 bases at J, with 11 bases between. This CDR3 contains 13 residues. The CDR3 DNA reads TGTGCCAGCAGTCCCGGGACAAGCAATGAGCAGTTCTTC. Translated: CASSPGTSNEQFF.

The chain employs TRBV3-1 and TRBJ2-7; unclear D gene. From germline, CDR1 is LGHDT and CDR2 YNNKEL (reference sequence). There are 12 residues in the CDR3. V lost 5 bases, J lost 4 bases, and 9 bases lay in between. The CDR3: CASSSQVYEQYF. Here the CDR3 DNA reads TGTGCCAGCAGCTCCCAGGTATACGAGCAGTACTTC.

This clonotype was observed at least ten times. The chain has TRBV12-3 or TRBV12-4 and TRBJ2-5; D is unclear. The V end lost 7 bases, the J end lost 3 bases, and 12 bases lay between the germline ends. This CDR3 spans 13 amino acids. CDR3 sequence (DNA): TGTGCCAGCAAGAGTAAGGTGGAAGAGACCCAGTACTTC. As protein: CASKSKVEETQYF.

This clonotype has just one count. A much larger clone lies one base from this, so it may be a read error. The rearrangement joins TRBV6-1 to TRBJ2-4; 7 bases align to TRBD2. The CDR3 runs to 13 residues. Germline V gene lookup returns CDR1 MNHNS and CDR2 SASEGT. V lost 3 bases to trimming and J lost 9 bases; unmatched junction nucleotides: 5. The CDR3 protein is CASSDDGGSIQYF. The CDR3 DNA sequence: TGTGCCAGCAGTGATGACGGGGGGAGCATTCAGTACTTC.

DNA of the CDR3: TGCGCCAGCAGCTTACCGGACAGCACCGGGGAGCTGTTTTTT. This gives the protein CASSLPDSTGELFF. This rearrangement joins TRBV5-1 to TRBJ2-2; possibly TRBD1 for D (6 bases). This CDR3 is 14 amino acids long. CDR1 and CDR2 (germline): SGHRS, YFSETQ. V was trimmed by 2 bases and J by 4 bases, leaving 9 bases between them.

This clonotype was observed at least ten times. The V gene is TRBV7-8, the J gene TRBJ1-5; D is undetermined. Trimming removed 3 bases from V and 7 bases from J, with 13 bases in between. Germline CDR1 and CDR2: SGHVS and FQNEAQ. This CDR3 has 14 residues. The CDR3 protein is CASSLNTGRQPQHF. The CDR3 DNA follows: TGTGCCAGCAGCTTGAACACGGGGAGACAGCCCCAGCATTTT.

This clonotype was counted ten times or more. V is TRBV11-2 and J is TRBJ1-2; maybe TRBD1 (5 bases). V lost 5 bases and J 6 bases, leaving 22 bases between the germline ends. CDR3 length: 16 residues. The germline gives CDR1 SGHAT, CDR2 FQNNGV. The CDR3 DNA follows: TGTGCCAGCAGCCCCGATCCGGGGGGGGGTCTAGATGGCTACACCTTC. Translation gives CASSPDPGGGLDGYTF.

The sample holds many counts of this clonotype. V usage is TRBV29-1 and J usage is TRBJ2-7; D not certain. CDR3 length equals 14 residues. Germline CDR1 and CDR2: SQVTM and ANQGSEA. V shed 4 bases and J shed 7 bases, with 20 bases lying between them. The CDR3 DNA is TGCAGCGTTGGGCCGAATTCGGTGGGTCAGGAGCAGTACTTC. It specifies CSVGPNSVGQEQYF.

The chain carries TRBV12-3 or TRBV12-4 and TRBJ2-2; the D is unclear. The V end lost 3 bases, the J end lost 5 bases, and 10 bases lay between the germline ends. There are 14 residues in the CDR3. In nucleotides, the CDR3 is TGTGCCAGCAGTTTCCCCCCCCAGACCGGGGAGCTGTTTTTT. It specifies CASSFPPQTGELFF.

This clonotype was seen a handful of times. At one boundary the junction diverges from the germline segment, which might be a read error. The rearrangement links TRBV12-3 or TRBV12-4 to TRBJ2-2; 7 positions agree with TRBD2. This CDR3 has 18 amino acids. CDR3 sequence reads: CTSSLRVAGFANTGELFF. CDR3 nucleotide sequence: TGTACCAGCAGTTTGAGGGTAGCGGGCTTCGCGAACACCGGGGAGCTGTTTTTT.

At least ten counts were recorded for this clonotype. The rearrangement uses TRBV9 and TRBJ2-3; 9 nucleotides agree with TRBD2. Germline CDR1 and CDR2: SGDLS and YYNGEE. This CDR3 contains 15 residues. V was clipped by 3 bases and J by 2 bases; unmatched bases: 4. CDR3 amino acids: CASSEGTSFTDTQYF. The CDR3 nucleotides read TGTGCCAGCAGCGAAGGGACTAGCTTCACAGATACGCAGTATTTT.

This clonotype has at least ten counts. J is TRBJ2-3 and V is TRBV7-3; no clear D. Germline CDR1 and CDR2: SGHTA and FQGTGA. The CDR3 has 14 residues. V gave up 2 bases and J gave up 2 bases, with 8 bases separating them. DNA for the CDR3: TGTGCCAGCAGCTTATCCCATTCCACAGATACGCAGTATTTT. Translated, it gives CASSLSHSTDTQYF.

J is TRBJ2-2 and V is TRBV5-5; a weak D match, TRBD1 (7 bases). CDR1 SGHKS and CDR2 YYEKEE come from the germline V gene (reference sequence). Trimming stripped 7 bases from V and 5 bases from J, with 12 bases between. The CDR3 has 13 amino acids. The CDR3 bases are TGTGCCAGCCGCCCAGGGGGGACCGGGGAGCTGTTTTTT. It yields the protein CASRPGGTGELFF.